The T cell receptor beta chain under discussion was sequenced for a study of cytomegalovirus exposure and HLA in healthy donors. Study-level results: Follow-up analysis found HLA locus-dependent TCR association rates, highest for DRB1 and lowest for HLA-C. Being productive about 90% or about 30% of the time was typical of most TCR beta V segments in an earlier analysis.

A note on this clone: Its antigen is currently unknown.

The primer mix had 60 Vbeta and 13 Jbeta primers. As originally analysed: Counted up in a later analysis, unique TCR beta chains came to some 82 million, with around 10 million shared. Libraries were prepared by immunoSEQ multiplex PCR; TCRdb keeps only in-frame clonotypes and omits some of them. D and trimming were read from the DNA, whereas the V and J calls and clone size are those reported in that table. The data hold roughly 70,000 clones, with 65% to 85% observed a single time. Healthy bone marrow donors supplied every sample. The sequenced sample consisted of PBMCs. The source is a man between 70 and 80 years old in good health and CMV-seronegative.

CDR3 in DNA: TGTGCCAGCAGCTTGGATGCGGGGGTACGGTCACCCCTCCACTTT. This encodes CASSLDAGVRSPLHF. The J gene is TRBJ1-6, the V gene TRBV5-6; maybe TRBD1 (5 bases). The CDR3 contains 15 residues. Germline V gene lookup returns CDR1 SGHDT and CDR2 YYEEEE. With 0 bases removed from V and 10 bases from J, the gap between germline ends came to 14 bases.